Below, 5 T cell receptor beta chains from the same sample are listed, as sequenced in a study of T-cell memory formation after mild COVID-19. TCRdb reprocessed the 5' RACE reads with MiXCR, giving one entry per CDR3 protein. The table lists 280,000 or so distinct CDR3 sequences, roughly 8.2% of them singletons. Sequenced: PBMCs or a T cell subset sorted from them (not recorded which). These TCRs come from a man between 18 and 35 years old who had mild COVID-19 (a few samples of this study predate the infection). Cell type and time point are not known.

CDR3 amino acids: CASSLERSYNEQFF. The CDR3 region has the DNA TGTGCCAGCAGTTTGGAAAGATCCTACAATGAGCAGTTCTTC. This sequence joins TRBV28 and TRBJ2-1; D remains unclear. The CDR3 totals 14 residues. The germline V and J ends were trimmed by 3 bases and 1 base, with 7 bases remaining between them. Germline V CDR1 and CDR2: MDHEN, SYDVKM.

The chain employs TRBV7-2 and TRBJ2-5; the match to TRBD2 covers 8 bases. The CDR3 totals 16 residues. Germline V gene data show CDR1 as SGHTA and CDR2 as FQGNSA. V lost 1 base and J lost 4; bases outside the gene matches: 8. The CDR3 sequence is CASSLGRRGGLETQYF. The DNA for the CDR3 is TGTGCCAGCAGCTTAGGCCGTCGGGGGGGACTAGAGACCCAGTACTTC.

This clonotype has only a few counts. The chain employs TRBV10-3 and TRBJ2-2; D is unclear. This CDR3 contains 12 residues. Germline V lookup: CDR1 ENHRY, CDR2 SYGVKD. Trimming removed 11 bases at V and 1 base at J, with 8 bases between. The CDR3 DNA is TGTGCCGCGAAACAGAACACCGGGGAGCTGTTTTTT. Translated: CAAKQNTGELFF.

The V gene is TRBV7-6, the J gene TRBJ2-2; perhaps TRBD1 as D (5 bases). The V gene lost 0 bases and the J gene lost 5 bases, with 7 bases spanning the gap. CDR1 is SGHVS and CDR2 is FNYEAQ in the germline V gene. This CDR3 is 14 amino acids long. In DNA form, the CDR3 reads TGTGCCAGCAGCTTAGCAGACAGTACCGGGGAGCTGTTTTTT. This codes for CASSLADSTGELFF.

The chain has TRBV7-2 and TRBJ2-3; TRBD1 might be the D (6 bases). Germline V gene lookup returns CDR1 SGHTA and CDR2 FQGNSA. The V and J ends lost 2 bases and 1 base respectively, with 16 bases between them. The CDR3 is 17 residues long. Here the CDR3 DNA reads TGTGCCAGCAGCTTACGGGGACACCCCGGGGGCACAGATACGCAGTATTTT. This encodes CASSLRGHPGGTDTQYF. Based on the CDR3 plus reference TRBV7-2 and TRBJ2-3, the full variable domain is GAGVSQSPSNKVTEKGKDVELRCDPISGHTALYWYRQSLGQGLEFLIYFQGNSAPDKSGLPSDRFSAERTGGSVSTLTIQRTQQEDSAVYLCASSLRGHPGGTDTQYFGPGTRLTVL.